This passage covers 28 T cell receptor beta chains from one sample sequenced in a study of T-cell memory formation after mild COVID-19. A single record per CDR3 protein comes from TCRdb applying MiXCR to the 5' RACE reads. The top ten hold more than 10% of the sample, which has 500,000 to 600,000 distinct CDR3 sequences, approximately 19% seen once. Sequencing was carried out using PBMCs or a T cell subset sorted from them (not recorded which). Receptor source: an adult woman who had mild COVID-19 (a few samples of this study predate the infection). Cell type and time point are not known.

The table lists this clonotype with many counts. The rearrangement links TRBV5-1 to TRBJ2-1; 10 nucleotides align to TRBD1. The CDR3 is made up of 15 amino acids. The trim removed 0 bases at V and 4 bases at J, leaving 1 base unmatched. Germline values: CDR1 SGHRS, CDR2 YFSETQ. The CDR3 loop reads CASSLVGQGYNEQFF. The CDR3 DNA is TGCGCCAGCAGCTTGGTGGGACAGGGGTACAATGAGCAGTTCTTC.

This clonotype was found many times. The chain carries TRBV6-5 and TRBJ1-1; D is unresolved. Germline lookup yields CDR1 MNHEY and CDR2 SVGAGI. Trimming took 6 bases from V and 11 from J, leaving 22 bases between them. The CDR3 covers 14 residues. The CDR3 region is CASRTQAQLFRAFF. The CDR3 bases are TGTGCCAGCAGAACCCAGGCGCAATTGTTTAGGGCTTTCTTT.

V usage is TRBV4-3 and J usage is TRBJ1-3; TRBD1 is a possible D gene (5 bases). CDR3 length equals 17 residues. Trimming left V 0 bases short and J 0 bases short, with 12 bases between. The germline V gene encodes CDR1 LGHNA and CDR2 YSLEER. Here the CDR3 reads CASSQDLGTSSGNTIYF. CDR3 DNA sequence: TGCGCCAGCAGCCAAGATTTAGGGACGTCCTCTGGAAACACCATATATTTT.

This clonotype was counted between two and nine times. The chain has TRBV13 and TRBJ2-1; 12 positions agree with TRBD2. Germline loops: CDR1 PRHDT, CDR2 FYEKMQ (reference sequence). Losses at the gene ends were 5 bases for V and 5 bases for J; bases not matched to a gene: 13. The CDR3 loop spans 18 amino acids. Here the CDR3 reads CASSLLTSGGRWHNEQFF. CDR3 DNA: TGTGCCAGCAGCCTATTGACTAGCGGGGGAAGGTGGCACAATGAGCAGTTCTTC.

As DNA, the CDR3 is TGTGCCAGCTCACCACCTGGGACAGTGAACACCGGGGAGCTGTTTTTT. Translating it yields CASSPPGTVNTGELFF. This chain links TRBV18 with TRBJ2-2; 7 bases line up with TRBD1. Germline V CDR1 and CDR2: KGHSH, LQKENI. CDR3 length equals 16 residues. The V and J ends lost 0 bases and 1 base, in that order; junction bases with no gene match: 2.

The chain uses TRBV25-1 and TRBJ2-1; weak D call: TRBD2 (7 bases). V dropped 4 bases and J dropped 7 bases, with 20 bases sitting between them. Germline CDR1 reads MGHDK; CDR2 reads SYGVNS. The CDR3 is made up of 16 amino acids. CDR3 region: CASSVGWGGEQNEQFF. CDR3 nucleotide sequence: TGTGCCAGCAGTGTAGGTTGGGGGGGCGAACAAAATGAGCAGTTCTTC.

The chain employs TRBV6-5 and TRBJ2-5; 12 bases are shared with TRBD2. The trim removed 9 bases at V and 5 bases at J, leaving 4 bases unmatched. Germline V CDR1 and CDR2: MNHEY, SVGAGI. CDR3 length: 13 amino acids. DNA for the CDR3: TGTGCCAGTCCTAGCGGGAGGGCGGAGACCCAGTACTTC. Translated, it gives CASPSGRAETQYF.

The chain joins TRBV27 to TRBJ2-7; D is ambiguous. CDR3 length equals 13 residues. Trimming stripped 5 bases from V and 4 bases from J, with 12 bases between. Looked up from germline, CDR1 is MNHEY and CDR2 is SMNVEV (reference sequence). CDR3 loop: CASSETFPYEQYF. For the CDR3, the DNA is TGTGCCAGCAGTGAGACTTTCCCTTACGAGCAGTACTTC.

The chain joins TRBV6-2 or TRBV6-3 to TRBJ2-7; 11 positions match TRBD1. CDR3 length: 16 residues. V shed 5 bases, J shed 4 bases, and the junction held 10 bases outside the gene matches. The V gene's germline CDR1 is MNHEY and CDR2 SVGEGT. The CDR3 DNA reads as TGTGCCAGCAGTAAAGATCCCGGGACAGGGGGTTACGAGCAGTACTTC. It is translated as CASSKDPGTGGYEQYF.

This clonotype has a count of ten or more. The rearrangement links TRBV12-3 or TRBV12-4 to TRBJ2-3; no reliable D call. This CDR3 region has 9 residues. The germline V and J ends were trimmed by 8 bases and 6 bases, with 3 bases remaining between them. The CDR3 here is CASLDTQYF. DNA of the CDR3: TGTGCCAGCTTGGATACGCAGTATTTT.

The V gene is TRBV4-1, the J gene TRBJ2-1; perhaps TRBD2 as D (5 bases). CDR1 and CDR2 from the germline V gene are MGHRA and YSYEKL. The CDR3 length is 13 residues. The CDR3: CATSGYPYNEQFF. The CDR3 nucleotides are TGCGCTACTTCGGGGTATCCCTACAATGAGCAGTTCTTC.

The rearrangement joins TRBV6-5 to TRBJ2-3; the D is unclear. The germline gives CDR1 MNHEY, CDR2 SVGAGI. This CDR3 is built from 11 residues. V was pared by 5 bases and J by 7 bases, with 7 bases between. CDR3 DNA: TGTGCCAGCAGTCTGGGTCATACGCAGTATTTT. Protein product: CASSLGHTQYF.

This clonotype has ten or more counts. The CDR3 nucleotides are TGTGCCAGCAGCTTAAATTCCGGGGGGGCCGGGGAGCTGTTTTTT. It codes for CASSLNSGGAGELFF. The V gene is TRBV7-6, the J gene TRBJ2-2, with TRBD2 identical over 8 bases. V lost 2 bases, J lost 6 bases, and 5 bases stayed unmatched. The germline gives CDR1 SGHVS, CDR2 FNYEAQ. CDR3 length equals 15 residues.

This CDR3 reads CASTTAAKTYEQYF. CDR3 bases: TGCGCCAGCACAACGGCAGCCAAAACCTACGAGCAGTACTTC. The chain joins TRBV5-1 to TRBJ2-7; D gene unclear. Germline V gene data show CDR1 as SGHRS and CDR2 as YFSETQ. V shed 6 bases and J shed 2 bases, with 15 bases lying between them. CDR3 length equals 14 residues.

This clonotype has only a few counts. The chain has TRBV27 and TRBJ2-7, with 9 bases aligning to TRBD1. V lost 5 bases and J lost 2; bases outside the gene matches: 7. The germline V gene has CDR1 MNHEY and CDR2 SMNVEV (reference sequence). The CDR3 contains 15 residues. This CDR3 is CASSHTGQGTYEQYF. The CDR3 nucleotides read TGTGCCAGCAGTCATACGGGACAGGGAACCTACGAGCAGTACTTC.

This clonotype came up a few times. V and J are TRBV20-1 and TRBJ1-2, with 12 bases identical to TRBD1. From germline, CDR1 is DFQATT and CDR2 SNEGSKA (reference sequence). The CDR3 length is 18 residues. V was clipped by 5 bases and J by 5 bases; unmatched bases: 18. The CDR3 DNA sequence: TGCAGTGCTCAGAGGAGGGGACAGGGGGCTAAATTTTGGTATGGCTACACCTTC. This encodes CSAQRRGQGAKFWYGYTF.

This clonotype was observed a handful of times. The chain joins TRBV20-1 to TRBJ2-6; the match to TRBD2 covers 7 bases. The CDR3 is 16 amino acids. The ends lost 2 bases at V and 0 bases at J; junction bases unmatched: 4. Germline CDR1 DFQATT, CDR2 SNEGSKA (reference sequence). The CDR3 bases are TGCAGTGCTAGACCAGCGGGGCTCTCTGGGGCCAACGTCCTGACTTTC. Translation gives CSARPAGLSGANVLTF.

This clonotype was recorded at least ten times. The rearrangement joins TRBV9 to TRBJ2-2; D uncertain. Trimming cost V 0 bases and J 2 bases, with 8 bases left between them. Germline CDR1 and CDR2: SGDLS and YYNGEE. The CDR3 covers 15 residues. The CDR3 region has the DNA TGTGCCAGCAGCGTAGGTAACGTCAACACCGGGGAGCTGTTTTTT. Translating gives CASSVGNVNTGELFF.

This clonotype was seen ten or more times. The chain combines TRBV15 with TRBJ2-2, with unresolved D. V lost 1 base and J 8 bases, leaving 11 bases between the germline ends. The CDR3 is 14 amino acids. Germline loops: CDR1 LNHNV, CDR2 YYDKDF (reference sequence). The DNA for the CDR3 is TGTGCCACCAGCAGAGCGGCACTGGAGGGGGAGCTGTTTTTT. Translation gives CATSRAALEGELFF.

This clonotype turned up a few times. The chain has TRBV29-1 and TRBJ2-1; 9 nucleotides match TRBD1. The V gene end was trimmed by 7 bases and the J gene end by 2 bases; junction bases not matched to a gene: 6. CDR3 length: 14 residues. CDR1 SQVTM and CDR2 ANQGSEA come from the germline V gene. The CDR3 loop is CSGDREPAYNEQFF. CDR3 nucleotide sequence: TGCAGCGGGGACAGGGAACCCGCCTACAATGAGCAGTTCTTC.

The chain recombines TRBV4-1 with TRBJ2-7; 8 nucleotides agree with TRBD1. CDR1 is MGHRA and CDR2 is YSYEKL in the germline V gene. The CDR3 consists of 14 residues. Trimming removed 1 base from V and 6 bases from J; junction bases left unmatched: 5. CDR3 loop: CASSQVTGVSEQYF. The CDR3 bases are TGCGCCAGCAGCCAAGTGACAGGGGTGAGCGAGCAGTACTTC.

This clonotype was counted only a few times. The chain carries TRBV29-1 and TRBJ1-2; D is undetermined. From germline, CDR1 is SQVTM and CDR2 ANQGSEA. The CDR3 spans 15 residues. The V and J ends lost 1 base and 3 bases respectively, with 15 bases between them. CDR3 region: CSVEGLDRTDYGYTF. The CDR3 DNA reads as TGCAGCGTTGAAGGGTTAGATAGAACTGACTATGGCTACACCTTC.

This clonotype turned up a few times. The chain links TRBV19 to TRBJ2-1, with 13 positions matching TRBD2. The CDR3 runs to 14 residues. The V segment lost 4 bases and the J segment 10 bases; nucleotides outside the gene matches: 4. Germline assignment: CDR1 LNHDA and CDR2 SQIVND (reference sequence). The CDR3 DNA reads TGTGCCAGTAGTAGGACTAGCGGGAGTGGCGAGCAGTTCTTC. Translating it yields CASSRTSGSGEQFF. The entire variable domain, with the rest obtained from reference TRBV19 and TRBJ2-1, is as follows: DGGITQSPKYLFRKEGQNVTLSCEQNLNHDAMYWYRQDPGQGLRLIYYSQIVNDFQKGDIAEGYSVSREKKESFPLTVTSAQKNPTAFYLCASSRTSGSGEQFFGPGTRLTVL.

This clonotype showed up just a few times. CDR3 protein: CASSVATRVWADEQYF. Written as DNA, the CDR3 is TGTGCCAGCAGCGTAGCCACCAGGGTCTGGGCGGACGAGCAGTACTTC. The gene calls are TRBV9 and TRBJ2-7; D possibly corresponds to TRBD1 (5 bases). Germline-derived CDR1 and CDR2 are SGDLS and YYNGEE. The CDR3 loop spans 16 amino acids. V was clipped by 0 bases and J by 5 bases, with 18 bases between them. Together with reference TRBV9 and TRBJ2-7, the CDR3 gives the full variable domain: DSGVTQTPKHLITATGQRVTLRCSPRSGDLSVYWYQQSLDQGLQFLIQYYNGEERAKGNILERFSAQQFPDLHSELNLSSLELGDSALYFCASSVATRVWADEQYFGPGTRLTVT.

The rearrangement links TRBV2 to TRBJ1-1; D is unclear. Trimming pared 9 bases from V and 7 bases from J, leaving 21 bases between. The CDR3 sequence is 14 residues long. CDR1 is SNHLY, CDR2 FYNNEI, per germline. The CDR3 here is CARTPINQDNEAFF. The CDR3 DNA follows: TGTGCCAGAACGCCCATTAATCAGGATAATGAAGCTTTCTTT.

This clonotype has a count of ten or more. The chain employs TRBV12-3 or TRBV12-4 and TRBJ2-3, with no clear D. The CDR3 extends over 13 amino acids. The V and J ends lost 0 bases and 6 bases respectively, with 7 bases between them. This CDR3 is CASSLALRDTQYF. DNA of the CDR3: TGTGCCAGCAGTTTAGCACTCCGGGATACGCAGTATTTT.

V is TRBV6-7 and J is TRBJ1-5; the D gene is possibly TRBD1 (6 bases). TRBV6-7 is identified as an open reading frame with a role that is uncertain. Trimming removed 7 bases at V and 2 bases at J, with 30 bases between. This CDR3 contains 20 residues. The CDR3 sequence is CASTAHREYSMMRGNQPQHF. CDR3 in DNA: TGTGCCAGCACCGCTCACAGGGAATATAGTATGATGAGAGGCAATCAGCCCCAGCATTTT.

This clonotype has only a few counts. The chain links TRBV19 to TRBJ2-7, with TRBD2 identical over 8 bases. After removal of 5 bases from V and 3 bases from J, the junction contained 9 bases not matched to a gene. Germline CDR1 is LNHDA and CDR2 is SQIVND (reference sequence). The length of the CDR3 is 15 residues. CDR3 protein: CASSRLAGMDYEQYF. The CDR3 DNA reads TGTGCCAGTAGTCGGCTAGCGGGCATGGACTACGAGCAGTACTTC.